The 8 T cell receptor beta chains listed next were all sequenced from one sample in a study of vaccination effects on CD4 cells after COVID-19. These TCRs are of unknown antigen specificity. The repertoire was sequenced with immunoSEQ multiplex PCR; TCRdb's copy has only in-frame clones and lacks some. The data show around 22,000 clones, around 70% seen once. ViraFEST assay sequencing came after antigen-specific CD4+ T cells were expanded with viral peptide pools. Culture lasted about ten days before CD4+ T cell isolation. Participants were given two doses of BNT162b2 or mRNA-1273 vaccine. The input for sequencing was CD4+ T cells from PBMCs cultured with HCoV-NL63 spike peptides, taken after COVID-19 vaccination. The source of these receptors is a human donor who received a COVID-19 vaccine.

This chain joins TRBV11-3 and TRBJ2-2, with a weak D call TRBD2 (5 bases). Trimming pared 1 base from V and 6 bases from J, leaving 12 bases between. The CDR3 has 15 residues. CDR1 is SGHNT and CDR2 is YENEEA in the germline V gene. This CDR3 reads CASSLAPGGPGELFF. CDR3 nucleotide sequence: TGTGCCAGCAGCTTAGCTCCTGGAGGACCCGGGGAGCTGTTTTTT.

The table lists this clone with a few counts. CDR3 DNA: TGTGCCAGCAGCCATGGCCGGGAGGCACAGTTCTTC. Its translation is CASSHGREAQFF. The chain links TRBV3-1 (or the pseudogene TRBV3-2) to TRBJ2-1, with 7 bases that match TRBD2. With 3 bases clipped from V and 13 bases from J, the junction kept 6 bases outside the gene matches. CDR3 length equals 12 residues. Germline CDR1 and CDR2: LGHDT and YNNKEL (reference sequence).

The DNA for the CDR3 is TGTGCCAGCAGCCAGGAGGGTGTCTTGGCCCTTTATTCCGATGAGCAGTTCTTC. This codes for CASSQEGVLALYSDEQFF. V usage is TRBV14 and J usage is TRBJ2-1; tentative D call: TRBD2 (6 bases). This CDR3 has 18 amino acids. Germline CDR1 is SGHDN and CDR2 is FVKESK. Trimming removed 3 bases from V and 8 bases from J, with 26 bases in between.

The rearrangement links TRBV7-6 to TRBJ1-2; possible D gene TRBD1, 5 bases. V lost 1 base and J lost 6, with 21 bases in between. CDR3 size: 17 residues. The germline gives CDR1 SGHVS, CDR2 FNYEAQ. The CDR3 DNA reads TGTGCCAGCAGCTTAGTCGATGGGGTAACACAGGTTCATGGCTACACCTTC. The encoded protein is CASSLVDGVTQVHGYTF.

The V gene is TRBV6-1, the J gene TRBJ2-7; TRBD1 matches 9 bases. The germline gives CDR1 MNHNS, CDR2 SASEGT. V dropped 3 bases and J dropped 4; count of bases not matched to a gene: 7. This CDR3 is 15 amino acids long. Here the CDR3 reads CASSEAPGTGYEQYF. The CDR3 DNA reads TGTGCCAGCAGTGAGGCTCCCGGGACAGGGTACGAGCAGTACTTC.

The rearrangement joins TRBV28 to TRBJ1-3; D gene ambiguous. With 4 bases removed from V and 0 bases from J, the gap between germline ends came to 10 bases. This CDR3 spans 15 amino acids. Germline CDR1 MDHEN, CDR2 SYDVKM. This CDR3 reads CASSSAGASGNTIYF. The CDR3 nucleotides read TGTGCCAGCAGTTCAGCGGGAGCCTCTGGAAACACCATATATTTT. Full variable domain (outside the CDR3, taken from reference TRBV28 and TRBJ1-3): DVKVTQSSRYLVKRTGEKVFLECVQDMDHENMFWYRQDPGLGLRLIYFSYDVKMKEKGDIPEGYSVSREKKERFSLILESASTNQTSMYLCASSSAGASGNTIYFGEGSWLTVV.

In this sample, this clone is medium-sized (0.01 to 0.1%). This chain connects TRBV19 to TRBJ1-1; D is perhaps TRBD1 (5 bases). The CDR3 runs 16 residues. Trimming stripped 0 bases from V and 0 bases from J, with 11 bases between. Germline CDR1 and CDR2: LNHDA and SQIVND (reference sequence). The CDR3 here is CASSIDRGGVNTEAFF. CDR3 DNA sequence: TGTGCCAGTAGTATAGATCGGGGAGGGGTGAACACTGAAGCTTTCTTT.

The rearrangement joins TRBV27 to TRBJ1-2; D remains ambiguous. The V gene's germline CDR1 is MNHEY and CDR2 SMNVEV (reference sequence). With 5 bases removed from V and 5 bases from J, the gap between germline ends came to 15 bases. The length of the CDR3 is 14 residues. The CDR3 DNA is TGTGCCAGCAGTGTAGCTGGGGTAGGGTATGGCTACACCTTC. Its protein product is CASSVAGVGYGYTF.